This T cell receptor beta chain was sequenced for a study of beta chain features in type 1 diabetes (dated by TCRdb to the late 2010s). General notes on the study: Mean age, gender distribution, total cell number and subset yield did not differ between patients and healthy donors. Regulatory and stem cell-like memory subsets were isolated from only 8 patients and roughly 8 healthy donors, whereas naive and central memory subsets came from all 28 donors. A total of 90 million to 120 million sorted cells were examined across all samples, and a strong correlation was observed between cell number per subset and RNA yield. The study compared the TCRB repertoires of sorted circulating CD4+ T cell subsets in recently diagnosed type 1 diabetes patients with those in matched healthy donors. Findings and caveats that apply to the study as a whole: Because cDNA was sequenced instead of genomic DNA, activated cells with high expression could be over-represented, although the groups did not differ in activation or CD3 levels. Shorter templates might be favored by PCR, yet because patient and control samples were amplified and corrected together, any such skew would affect both groups equally. Fewer insertions and more nucleotide deletions at VDJ recombination sites were observed in patients with type 1 diabetes, implying thymic rearrangement abnormalities. Because small numbers of individuals were included in the HLA sub-analyses, any influence of HLA type on TCRB rearrangement was left unresolved. Naive, central memory and regulatory TCRB repertoires appeared to be more alike among patients than among healthy donors. Type 1 diabetes patients showed a moderate but significant shortening of TCRB CDR3 length in all four CD4+ subsets.

The CDR3 sequence holds 15 residues, the cysteine and phenylalanine included. Only the CDR3 portion is preserved as DNA: 45 bases, with reading frame beginning at the first base. CDR1 is given as MNHNY and CDR2 as SVGAGI, both from the germline V gene (reference sequence). Compared with germline, V lacks 0 bases and J lacks 8 bases; bases without a gene match: 7. Each donor gave one peripheral blood draw, averaging roughly 120 mL, which was collected into heparinised tubes. A BD FACSAria II was used to sort naive, central memory, regulatory and stem cell-like memory CD4+ T cells with a panel that included CD45RO, CCR7, CD25, CD127, CD95 and CD27. Every sorted population had a purity above 95%. PBMCs were separated immediately by Lymphoprep density gradient centrifugation and were stained directly, without being cultured. So that batch effects would be minimized, each experiment stained and sorted samples in pairs, pairing one healthy donor with one patient.

The High Capacity cDNA Reverse Transcription Kit was used to reverse transcribe all of the isolated RNA, meaning that expressed TCRB transcripts were what got sequenced. Deep immunoSEQ sequencing was performed on naive, central memory and regulatory T cell samples, with an average of roughly 3.3 million total reads per sample. Sorted cells were lysed in RLT buffer and RNA was extracted with DNase-treated RNeasy Micro or Mini kits, depending on cell number. Each cell subset was processed on its own to prevent cross-contamination, while patient and healthy donor samples were processed together. The immunoSEQ multiplex PCR was used to amplify TCRB sequences from cDNA, generating 87-bp fragments that spanned the CDR3 region. Sequencing of the amplicons was done on the Illumina HiSeq platform. The original pipeline was this. Synthetic template baselines were used to correct PCR bias computationally, reads within Hamming distance 2 were collapsed together, and singletons that could not be merged were discarded. Reads were aligned against IMGT so that V, D and J genes, CDR3 length and insertions or deletions at six rearrangement sites could be assigned. Within each subset, clonotype counts were normalized to sorted cell number, after which true diversity and Gini coefficients were computed with the tcR R package. The overlap coefficient, calculated on TCRB nucleotide sequences, was used to quantify repertoire sharing. TCRdb's version of the immuneACCESS table is confined to in-frame rearrangements and falls short of the full clone set. An unresolved V gene accounts for under half of the shortfall where checked; the remainder is of unknown origin. V and J calls and clone size are those listed in that table; D and trimming were worked out from the DNA. The sample table holds over 150,000 clones, of which 6.5% to 10% were seen once. The ten largest clones take up under 0.65% of the sample.

On this clone itself: The antigen this receptor binds is unknown. Qualities for individual bases were not recorded, and no much larger clone is one base off.

The TCR sequence derives from a young woman with type 1 diabetes. Sequenced: central memory CD4+ T cells from blood. The chain links TRBV6-6 with TRBJ1-2, with 9 bases in between that match TRBD1. The sequence in DNA is TGTGCCAGCAGTTACTCGACAGGGGGGGACGGGGGCTACACCTTC. It translates as CASSYSTGGDGGYTF.